This record looks at one T cell receptor (beta chain) sequence and its context. The data were taken from a study of blood T cell repertoires in COVID-19. In the original processing: For nucleated cells, counts were estimated from reference gene primer amplification. The assay was immunoSEQ multiplex PCR, and TCRdb's table has in-frame clones only and misses some. Clonal size and the V and J genes are those of that table, whereas D and trimming came from the DNA. The sample records approximately 220,000 clones, about 86% being singletons. Adults between about 18 and 95 years of age took part from about two dozen US areas. Trimming removed 6 bases from V and 4 bases from J; junction bases left unmatched: 8. Germline V gene sequence: CDR1 MNHEY, CDR2 SVGAGI. This CDR3 has 15 amino acids.

The sequence derives from a woman aged 40 to 50 with acute COVID-19. Input material: PBMCs or T cells enriched from blood (not recorded which). The gene calls are TRBV6-5 and TRBJ2-1; 8 positions match TRBD1. CDR3 in amino acids: CASRLDRGLYNEQFF. CDR3 bases: TGTGCCAGCAGGCTAGACAGGGGCCTATACAATGAGCAGTTCTTC.